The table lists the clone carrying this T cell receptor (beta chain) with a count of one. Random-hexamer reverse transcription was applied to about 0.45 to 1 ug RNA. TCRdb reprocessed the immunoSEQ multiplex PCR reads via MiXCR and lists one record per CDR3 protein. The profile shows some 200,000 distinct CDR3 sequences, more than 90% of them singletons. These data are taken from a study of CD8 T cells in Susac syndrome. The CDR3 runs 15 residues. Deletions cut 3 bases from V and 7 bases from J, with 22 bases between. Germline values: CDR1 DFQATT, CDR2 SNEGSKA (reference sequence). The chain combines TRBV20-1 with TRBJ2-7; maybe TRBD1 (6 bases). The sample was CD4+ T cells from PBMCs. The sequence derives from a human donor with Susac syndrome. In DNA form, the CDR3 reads TGCAGTGCTAGCGTCGTGGGGCAGGGGTGGGGAGAGCAGTACTTC. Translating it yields CSASVVGQGWGEQYF.